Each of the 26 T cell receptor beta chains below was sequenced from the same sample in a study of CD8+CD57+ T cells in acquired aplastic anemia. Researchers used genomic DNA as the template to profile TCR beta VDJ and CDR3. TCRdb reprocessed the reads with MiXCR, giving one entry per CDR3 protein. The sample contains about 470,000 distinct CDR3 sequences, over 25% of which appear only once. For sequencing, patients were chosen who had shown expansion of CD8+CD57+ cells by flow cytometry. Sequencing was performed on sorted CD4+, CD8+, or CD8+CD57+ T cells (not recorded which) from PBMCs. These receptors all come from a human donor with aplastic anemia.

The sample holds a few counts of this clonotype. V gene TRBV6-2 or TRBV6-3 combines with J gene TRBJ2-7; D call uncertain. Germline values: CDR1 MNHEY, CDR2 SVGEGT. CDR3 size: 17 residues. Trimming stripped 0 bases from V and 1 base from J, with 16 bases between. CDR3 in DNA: TGTGCCAGCAGTTACTCGACCTCACATCCCCCTTCCTACGAGCAGTACTTC. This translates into CASSYSTSHPPSYEQYF.

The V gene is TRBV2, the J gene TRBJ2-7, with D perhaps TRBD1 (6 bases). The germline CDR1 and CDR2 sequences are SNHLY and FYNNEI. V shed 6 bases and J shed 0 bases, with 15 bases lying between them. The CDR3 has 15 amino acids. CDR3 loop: CASSPGTTYSYEQYF. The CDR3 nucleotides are TGTGCCAGCAGCCCCGGGACAACCTACTCCTACGAGCAGTACTTC.

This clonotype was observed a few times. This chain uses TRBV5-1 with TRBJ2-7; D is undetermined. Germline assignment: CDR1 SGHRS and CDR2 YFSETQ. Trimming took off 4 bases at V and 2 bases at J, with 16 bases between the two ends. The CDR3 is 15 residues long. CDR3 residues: CASSAAGPRTYEQYF. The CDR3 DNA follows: TGCGCCAGCAGCGCCGCCGGGCCGAGAACCTACGAGCAGTACTTC.

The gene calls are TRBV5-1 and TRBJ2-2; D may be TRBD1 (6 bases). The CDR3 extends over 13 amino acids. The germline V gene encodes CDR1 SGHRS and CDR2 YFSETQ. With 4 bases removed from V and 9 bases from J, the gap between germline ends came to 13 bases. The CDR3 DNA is TGCGCCAGCAGCGCAACAGGGACAAGGGAGCTGTTTTTT. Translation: CASSATGTRELFF.

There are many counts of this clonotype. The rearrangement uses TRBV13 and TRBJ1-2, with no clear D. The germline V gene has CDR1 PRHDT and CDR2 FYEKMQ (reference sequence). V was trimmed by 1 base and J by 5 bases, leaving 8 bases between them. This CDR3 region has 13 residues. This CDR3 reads CASSLATVYGYTF. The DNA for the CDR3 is TGTGCCAGCAGCTTAGCAACAGTTTATGGCTACACCTTC.

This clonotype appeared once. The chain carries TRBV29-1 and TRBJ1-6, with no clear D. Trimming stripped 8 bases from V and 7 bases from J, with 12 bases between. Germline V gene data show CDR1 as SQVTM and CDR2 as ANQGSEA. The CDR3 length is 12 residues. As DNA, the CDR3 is TGCAGCATGGTCGAGGGAAATTCACCCCTCCACTTT. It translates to CSMVEGNSPLHF.

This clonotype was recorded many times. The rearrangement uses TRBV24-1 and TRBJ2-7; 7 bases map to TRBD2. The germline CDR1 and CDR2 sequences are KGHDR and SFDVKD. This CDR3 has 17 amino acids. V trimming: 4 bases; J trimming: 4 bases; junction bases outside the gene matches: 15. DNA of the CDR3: TGTGCCACCAGTGACTCTAGCGCCCGGGGGGTTGGGTACGAGCAGTACTTC. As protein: CATSDSSARGVGYEQYF.

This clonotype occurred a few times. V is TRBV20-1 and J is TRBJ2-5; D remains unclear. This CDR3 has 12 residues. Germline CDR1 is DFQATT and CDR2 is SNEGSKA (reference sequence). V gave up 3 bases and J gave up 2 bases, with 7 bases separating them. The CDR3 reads CSASRRQETQYF. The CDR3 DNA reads TGCAGTGCTAGCCGTCGGCAAGAGACCCAGTACTTC.

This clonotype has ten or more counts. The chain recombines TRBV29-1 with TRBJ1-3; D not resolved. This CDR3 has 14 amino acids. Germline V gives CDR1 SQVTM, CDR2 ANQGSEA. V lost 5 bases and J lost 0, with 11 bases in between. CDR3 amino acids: CSVFQPGSGNTIYF. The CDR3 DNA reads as TGCAGCGTTTTCCAACCGGGCTCTGGAAACACCATATATTTT.

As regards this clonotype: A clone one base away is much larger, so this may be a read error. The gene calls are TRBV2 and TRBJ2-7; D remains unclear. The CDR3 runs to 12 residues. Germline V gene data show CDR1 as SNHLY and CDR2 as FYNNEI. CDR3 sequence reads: CASTRLTYGQYF. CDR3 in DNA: TGTGCCAGCACTAGGCTTACATACGGGCAGTACTTC.

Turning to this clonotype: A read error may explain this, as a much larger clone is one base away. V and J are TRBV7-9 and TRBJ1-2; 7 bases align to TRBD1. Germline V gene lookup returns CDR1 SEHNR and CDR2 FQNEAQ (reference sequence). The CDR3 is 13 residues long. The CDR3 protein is CACSPQTGRGYTF. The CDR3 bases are TGTGCCTGCAGCCCCCAGACAGGGCGAGGCTACACCTTC.

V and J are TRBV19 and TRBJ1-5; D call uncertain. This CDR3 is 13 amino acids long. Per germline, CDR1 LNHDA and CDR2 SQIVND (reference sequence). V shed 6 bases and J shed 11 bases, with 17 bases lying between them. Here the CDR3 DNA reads TGTGCCAGTAGCACCCAAAGTCAAGAGACCCAGCATTTT. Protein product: CASSTQSQETQHF.

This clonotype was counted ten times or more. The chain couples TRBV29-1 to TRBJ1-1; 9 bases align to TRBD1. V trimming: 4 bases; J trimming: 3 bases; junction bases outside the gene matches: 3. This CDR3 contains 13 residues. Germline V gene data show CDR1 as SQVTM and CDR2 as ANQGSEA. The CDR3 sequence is CSVATGGDTEAFF. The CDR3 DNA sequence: TGCAGCGTTGCGACAGGGGGGGACACTGAAGCTTTCTTT.

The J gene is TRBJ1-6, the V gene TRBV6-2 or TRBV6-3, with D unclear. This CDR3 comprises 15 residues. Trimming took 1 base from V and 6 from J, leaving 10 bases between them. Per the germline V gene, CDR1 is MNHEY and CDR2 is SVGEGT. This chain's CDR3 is CASSYWPKSNSPLHF. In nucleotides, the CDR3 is TGTGCCAGCAGTTACTGGCCGAAAAGTAATTCACCCCTCCACTTT.

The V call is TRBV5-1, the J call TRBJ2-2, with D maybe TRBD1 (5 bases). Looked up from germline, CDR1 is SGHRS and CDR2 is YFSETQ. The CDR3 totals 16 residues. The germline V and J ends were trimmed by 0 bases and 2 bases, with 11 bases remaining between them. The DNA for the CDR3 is TGCGCCAGCAGCTTGGCTGGCAGGGTAAACACCGGGGAGCTGTTTTTT. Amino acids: CASSLAGRVNTGELFF.

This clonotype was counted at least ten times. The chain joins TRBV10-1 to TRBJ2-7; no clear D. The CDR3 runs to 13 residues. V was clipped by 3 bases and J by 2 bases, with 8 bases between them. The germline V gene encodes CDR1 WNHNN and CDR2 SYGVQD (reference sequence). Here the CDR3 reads CASSDPETYEQYF. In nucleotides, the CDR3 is TGCGCCAGCAGTGATCCAGAAACCTACGAGCAGTACTTC.

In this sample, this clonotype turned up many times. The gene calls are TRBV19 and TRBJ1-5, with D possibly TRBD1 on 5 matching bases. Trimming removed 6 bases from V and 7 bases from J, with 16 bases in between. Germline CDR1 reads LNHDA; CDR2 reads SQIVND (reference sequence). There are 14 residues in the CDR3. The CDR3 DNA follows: TGTGCCAGTAGCGGGGCATTGCGGGGGCAGCCCCAGCATTTT. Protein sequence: CASSGALRGQPQHF.

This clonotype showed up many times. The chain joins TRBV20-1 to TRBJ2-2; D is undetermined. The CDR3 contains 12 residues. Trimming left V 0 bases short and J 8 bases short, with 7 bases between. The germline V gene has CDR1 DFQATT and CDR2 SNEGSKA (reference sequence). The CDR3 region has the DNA TGCAGTGCTAGAGACGGCCAAGGGGAGCTGTTTTTT. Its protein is CSARDGQGELFF.

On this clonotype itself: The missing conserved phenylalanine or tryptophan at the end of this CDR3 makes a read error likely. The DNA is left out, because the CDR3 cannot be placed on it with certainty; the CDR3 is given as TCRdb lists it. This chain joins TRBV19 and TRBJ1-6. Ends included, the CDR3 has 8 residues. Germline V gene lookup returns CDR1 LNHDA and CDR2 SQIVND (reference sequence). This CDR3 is CASSPATS.

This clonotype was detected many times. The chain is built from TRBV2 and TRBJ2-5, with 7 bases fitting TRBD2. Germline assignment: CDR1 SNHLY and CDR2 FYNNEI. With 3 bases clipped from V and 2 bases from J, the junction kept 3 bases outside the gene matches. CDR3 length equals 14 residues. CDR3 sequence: CASSDGGGQETQYF. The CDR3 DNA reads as TGTGCCAGCAGTGATGGCGGGGGACAAGAGACCCAGTACTTC.

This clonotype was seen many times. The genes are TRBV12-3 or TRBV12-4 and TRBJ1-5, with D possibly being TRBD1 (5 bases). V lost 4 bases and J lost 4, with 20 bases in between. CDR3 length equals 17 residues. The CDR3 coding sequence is TGTGCCAGCAGTTGGGCAAGCGGGCAGGGCGCTAATCAGCCCCAGCATTTT. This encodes CASSWASGQGANQPQHF.

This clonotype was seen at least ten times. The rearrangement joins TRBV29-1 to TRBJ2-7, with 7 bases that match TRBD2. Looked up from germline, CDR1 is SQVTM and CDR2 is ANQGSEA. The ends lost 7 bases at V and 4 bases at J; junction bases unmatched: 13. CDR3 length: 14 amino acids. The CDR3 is CSAITPGLPYEQYF. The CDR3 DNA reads TGCAGCGCTATCACGCCGGGACTACCATACGAGCAGTACTTC.

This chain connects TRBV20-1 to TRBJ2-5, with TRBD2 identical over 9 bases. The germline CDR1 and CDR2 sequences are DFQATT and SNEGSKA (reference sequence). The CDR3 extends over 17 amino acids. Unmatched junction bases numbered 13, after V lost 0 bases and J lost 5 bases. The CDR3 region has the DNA TGCAGTGCTAGAGATCTCTTTGGCGGGGGGGTTCGGGAGACCCAGTACTTC. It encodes CSARDLFGGGVRETQYF.

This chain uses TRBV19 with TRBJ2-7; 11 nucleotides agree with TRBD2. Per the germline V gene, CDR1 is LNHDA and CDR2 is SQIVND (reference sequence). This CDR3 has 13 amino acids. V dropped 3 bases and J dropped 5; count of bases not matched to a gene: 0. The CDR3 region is CASSISGGDEQYF. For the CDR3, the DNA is TGTGCCAGTAGTATTAGCGGGGGGGACGAGCAGTACTTC.

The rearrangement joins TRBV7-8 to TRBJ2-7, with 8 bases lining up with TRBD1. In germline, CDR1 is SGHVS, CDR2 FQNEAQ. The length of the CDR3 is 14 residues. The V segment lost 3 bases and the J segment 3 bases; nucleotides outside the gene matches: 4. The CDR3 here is CASSFGTGFYEQYF. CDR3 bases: TGTGCCAGCAGCTTCGGGACAGGCTTCTACGAGCAGTACTTC. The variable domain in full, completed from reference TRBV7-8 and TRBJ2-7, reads GAGVSQSPRYKVAKRGQDVALRCDPISGHVSLFWYQQALGQGPEFLTYFQNEAQLDKSGLPSDRFFAERPEGSVSTLKIQRTQQEDSAVYLCASSFGTGFYEQYFGPGTRLTVT.

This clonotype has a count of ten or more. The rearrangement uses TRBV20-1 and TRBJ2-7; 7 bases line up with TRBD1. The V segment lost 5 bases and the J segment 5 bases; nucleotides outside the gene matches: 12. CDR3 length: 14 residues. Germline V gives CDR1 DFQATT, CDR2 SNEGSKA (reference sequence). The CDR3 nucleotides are TGCAGTGCTCCGAACGGGGACAGTGACCACGAGCAGTACTTC. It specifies CSAPNGDSDHEQYF.